One and the same sample provided the 28 T cell receptor beta chains below, sequenced in a study of cytomegalovirus exposure and HLA in healthy donors. A multiplex PCR was run with 60 Vbeta primers and 13 Jbeta primers. The table came from immunoSEQ multiplex PCR; TCRdb's copy has only in-frame clones and leaves some out. The sample contains more than 90,000 clones, approximately 75% of which appear only once. The material sequenced was PBMCs. The receptors were sampled from a man in his fifties or sixties in good health and CMV-seropositive.

CDR3 in DNA: TGTGCCAGCGGGGGGGGCAAAAATAATTCACCCCTCCACTTT. Its translation is CASGGGKNNSPLHF. The rearrangement uses TRBV7-9 and TRBJ1-6; D is possibly TRBD1 (6 bases). Trimming took 8 bases from V and 5 from J, leaving 13 bases between them. Germline assignment: CDR1 SEHNR and CDR2 FQNEAQ (reference sequence). The length of the CDR3 is 14 residues.

This clone turned up a few times. It is likely a read error: a sequence one base away is far more abundant. CDR3 protein: CARSLANRNYGYTF. In DNA form, the CDR3 reads TGCGCCAGGAGCCTAGCTAACAGGAACTATGGCTACACCTTC. V usage is TRBV4-3 and J usage is TRBJ1-2; possible D gene TRBD1, 5 bases. Germline CDR1 and CDR2: LGHNA and YSLEER. The CDR3 contains 14 residues.

This clone was seen a few times. The rearrangement links TRBV28 to TRBJ2-7; TRBD2 agrees at 10 bases. The CDR3 is made up of 14 amino acids. V was pared by 4 bases and J by 4 bases, with 4 bases of the junction left unmatched. In germline, CDR1 is MDHEN, CDR2 SYDVKM. As DNA, the CDR3 is TGTGCCAGCAGTTCTACTAGCGGGATATACGAGCAGTACTTC. This codes for CASSSTSGIYEQYF.

This rearrangement joins TRBV5-4 to TRBJ1-6; 7 bases agree with TRBD1. The germline V gene encodes CDR1 SGHNT and CDR2 YYREEE (reference sequence). The CDR3 has 16 residues. With 4 bases clipped from V and 6 bases from J, the junction kept 10 bases outside the gene matches. The DNA for the CDR3 is TGTGCCAGCAGCCGTACACCGGGACAGAGTAATTCACCCCTCCACTTT. Encoded protein: CASSRTPGQSNSPLHF.

This clone appeared a single time. The chain joins TRBV7-6 to TRBJ2-7, with TRBD2 matching over 15 bases. The CDR3 totals 17 residues. Germline V CDR1 and CDR2: SGHVS, FNYEAQ. Losses at the gene ends were 3 bases for V and 1 base for J; bases not matched to a gene: 4. The CDR3 sequence is CASSLRTSGRASYEQYF. The CDR3 DNA is TGTGCCAGCAGCTTGAGGACTAGCGGGAGGGCTTCCTACGAGCAGTACTTC. The entire variable domain, with the rest obtained from reference TRBV7-6 and TRBJ2-7, is as follows: GAGVSQSPRYKVTKRGQDVALRCDPISGHVSLYWYRQALGQGPEFLTYFNYEAQQDKSGLPNDRFSAERPEGSISTLTIQRTEQRDSAMYRCASSLRTSGRASYEQYFGPGTRLTVT.

V usage is TRBV9 and J usage is TRBJ2-1, with 12 bases matching TRBD2. Germline V lookup: CDR1 SGDLS, CDR2 YYNGEE. J gave up 7 bases and V 6 bases, and 5 bases lay outside the gene matches. This CDR3 has 14 residues. The chain's CDR3 is CASTGTSGWNEQFF. The DNA for the CDR3 is TGTGCCAGCACCGGGACTAGCGGGTGGAATGAGCAGTTCTTC.

CDR3 residues: CSVGAGGTNTEAFF. The DNA for the CDR3 is TGCAGCGTTGGTGCAGGGGGGACCAACACTGAAGCTTTCTTT. The gene calls are TRBV29-1 and TRBJ1-1; 7 bases align to TRBD1. Germline CDR1 and CDR2: SQVTM and ANQGSEA. Losses at the gene ends were 4 bases for V and 2 bases for J; bases not matched to a gene: 7. CDR3 length equals 14 residues.

The chain uses TRBV9 and TRBJ2-1; 7 bases line up with TRBD1. V lost 4 bases and J lost 4; bases outside the gene matches: 5. There are 14 residues in the CDR3. The germline V gene has CDR1 SGDLS and CDR2 YYNGEE. The CDR3 coding sequence is TGTGCCAGCAGCCCCCGACAGGGTTACAATGAGCAGTTCTTC. Translation: CASSPRQGYNEQFF. The full variable domain, in which reference TRBV9 and TRBJ2-1 provide the parts outside the CDR3, is DSGVTQTPKHLITATGQRVTLRCSPRSGDLSVYWYQQSLDQGLQFLIQYYNGEERAKGNILERFSAQQFPDLHSELNLSSLELGDSALYFCASSPRQGYNEQFFGPGTRLTVL.

This chain links TRBV6-1 with TRBJ2-5; perhaps TRBD2 as D (6 bases). The last part of the DNA fits TRBJ2-7 better; the J call may be wrong. CDR1 and CDR2 (germline): MNHNS, SASEGT. The CDR3 contains 14 residues. The CDR3 bases are TGTGCCAGCAGTGAAACGGGAGCCCAGAACGAGCAGTACTTC. It specifies CASSETGAQNEQYF.

The chain employs TRBV6-5 and TRBJ2-1, with D perhaps matching TRBD2 (5 bases). CDR1 is MNHEY, CDR2 SVGAGI, per germline. V lost 7 bases to trimming and J lost 10 bases, with 17 bases between them. The CDR3 consists of 13 residues. CDR3 sequence reads: CASTPDWRSEQFF. The DNA for the CDR3 is TGTGCCAGCACGCCCGATTGGAGGTCGGAGCAGTTCTTC.

The chain employs TRBV5-1 and TRBJ1-2; 10 bases match TRBD1. Germline assignment: CDR1 SGHRS and CDR2 YFSETQ. This CDR3 spans 14 amino acids. V gave up 4 bases and J gave up 8 bases; unmatched junction bases: 8. The CDR3 DNA sequence: TGCGCCAGCAGCGGCTCCGGGACAGGGGAAGGCTACACCTTC. Its protein is CASSGSGTGEGYTF.

The chain uses TRBV18 and TRBJ1-2; 8 bases line up with TRBD1. After removal of 6 bases from V and 4 bases from J, the junction contained 7 bases not matched to a gene. This CDR3 comprises 14 residues. The germline V gene encodes CDR1 KGHSH and CDR2 LQKENI. CDR3 sequence (DNA): TGTGCCAGCTCCGTTGGACAGGGCATCTATGGCTACACCTTC. Translating gives CASSVGQGIYGYTF.

The chain uses TRBV10-2 and TRBJ2-7; 10 nucleotides align to TRBD1. Germline V lookup: CDR1 WSHSY, CDR2 SAAADI. The CDR3 loop spans 15 amino acids. V dropped 8 bases and J dropped 4; count of bases not matched to a gene: 11. In DNA form, the CDR3 reads TGCGCCAGCGAGACGGGGGGACAGGGGAGTTACGAGCAGTACTTC. Residues: CASETGGQGSYEQYF.

V usage is TRBV5-1 and J usage is TRBJ2-1, with TRBD1 as a possible D gene (5 bases). Looked up from germline, CDR1 is SGHRS and CDR2 is YFSETQ. The CDR3 runs to 13 residues. V dropped 6 bases and J dropped 9 bases, with 16 bases sitting between them. CDR3 protein: CASKSGPQVEQFF. The CDR3 DNA is TGCGCCAGCAAGTCAGGGCCCCAGGTTGAGCAGTTCTTC. The variable domain in full, with the rest retrieved from reference TRBV5-1 and TRBJ2-1, is KAGVTQTPRYLIKTRGQQVTLSCSPISGHRSVSWYQQTPGQGLQFLFEYFSETQRNKGNFPGRFSGRQFSNSRSEMNVSTLELGDSALYLCASKSGPQVEQFFGPGTRLTVL.

V gene TRBV10-1 combines with J gene TRBJ2-2; D uncertain. Per germline, CDR1 WNHNN and CDR2 SYGVQD (reference sequence). CDR3 length: 12 amino acids. V was clipped by 10 bases and J by 4 bases, with 10 bases between them. The CDR3 DNA is TGCGCCACCTCTGTCGGCACCGGGGAGCTGTTTTTT. Its protein product is CATSVGTGELFF.

The V and J genes are TRBV5-1 and TRBJ1-1; weak D call: TRBD1 (5 bases). Germline CDR1 is SGHRS and CDR2 is YFSETQ. V was clipped by 3 bases and J by 1 base, with 16 bases between them. The CDR3 loop spans 16 amino acids. CDR3 nucleotides: TGCGCCAGCAGCTGGACGGGGGGAGTAGGGAACACTGAAGCTTTCTTT. Translation: CASSWTGGVGNTEAFF.

This clone appeared a single time. The gene calls are TRBV5-1 and TRBJ1-2, with unresolved D. The germline V and J ends were trimmed by 0 bases and 8 bases, with 14 bases remaining between them. Germline V gene lookup returns CDR1 SGHRS and CDR2 YFSETQ. CDR3 size: 14 residues. CDR3: CASSLVPGVGGYTF. CDR3 sequence (DNA): TGCGCCAGCAGCTTGGTTCCCGGGGTAGGCGGCTACACCTTC. Together with reference TRBV5-1 and TRBJ1-2, the CDR3 gives the full variable domain: KAGVTQTPRYLIKTRGQQVTLSCSPISGHRSVSWYQQTPGQGLQFLFEYFSETQRNKGNFPGRFSGRQFSNSRSEMNVSTLELGDSALYLCASSLVPGVGGYTFGSGTRLTVV.

CDR3 nucleotides: TGTGCCAGCTCACTTGGGGCTGCACTCTATGGCTACACCTTC. Protein sequence: CASSLGAALYGYTF. The chain recombines TRBV18 with TRBJ1-2, with a weak D call TRBD1 (5 bases). This CDR3 has 14 amino acids. V gave up 4 bases and J gave up 4 bases, with 13 bases separating them. Germline V lookup: CDR1 KGHSH, CDR2 LQKENI.

CDR3 protein: CASSWDRGSNQPQHF. In DNA, the CDR3 is TGTGCCAGCAGCTGGGACAGGGGGAGCAATCAGCCCCAGCATTTT. The chain is built from TRBV7-2 and TRBJ1-5, with 11 bases aligning to TRBD1. The V segment lost 4 bases and the J segment 1 base; nucleotides outside the gene matches: 0. The germline V gene encodes CDR1 SGHTA and CDR2 FQGNSA. The CDR3 is 15 residues long. The whole variable domain, filled in from reference TRBV7-2 and TRBJ1-5, reads GAGVSQSPSNKVTEKGKDVELRCDPISGHTALYWYRQSLGQGLEFLIYFQGNSAPDKSGLPSDRFSAERTGGSVSTLTIQRTQQEDSAVYLCASSWDRGSNQPQHFGDGTRLSIL.

The CDR3 nucleotides read TGTGCCAGCAGGCTACTACAGGGGTCCACTGAAGCTTTCTTT. It is translated as CASRLLQGSTEAFF. The chain carries TRBV27 and TRBJ1-1; 7 bases are shared with TRBD1. Germline V gene sequence: CDR1 MNHEY, CDR2 SMNVEV (reference sequence). V shed 6 bases and J 4 bases; nucleotides not matched to a gene: 8. The CDR3 sequence is 14 residues long.

This clone was found a few times. This chain connects TRBV6-5 to TRBJ2-7, with TRBD2 as a possible D gene (6 bases). Trimming removed 5 bases at V and 5 bases at J, with 16 bases between. The CDR3 has 14 amino acids. Germline CDR1 reads MNHEY; CDR2 reads SVGAGI. The CDR3 reads CASSRASGRNEQYF. The CDR3 bases are TGTGCCAGCAGTCGGGCCAGCGGGCGTAACGAGCAGTACTTC.

V is TRBV28 and J is TRBJ1-5; possibly TRBD1 for D (6 bases). CDR3 length: 15 amino acids. Trimming cost V 1 base and J 2 bases, with 9 bases left between them. Per the germline V gene, CDR1 is MDHEN and CDR2 is SYDVKM. The DNA for the CDR3 is TGTGCCAGCAGTTTATACAGGGACCGCAATCAGCCCCAGCATTTT. Its protein product is CASSLYRDRNQPQHF.

The chain is built from TRBV5-4 and TRBJ2-1, with D possibly being TRBD2 (6 bases). Germline CDR1 and CDR2: SGHNT and YYREEE (reference sequence). Trimming stripped 4 bases from V and 0 bases from J, with 11 bases between. The CDR3 loop spans 15 amino acids. The chain's CDR3 is CASSQGGSSYNEQFF. The CDR3 bases are TGTGCCAGCAGCCAAGGAGGGAGCTCCTACAATGAGCAGTTCTTC.

The gene calls are TRBV7-6 and TRBJ2-2; D is unclear. The V gene's germline CDR1 is SGHVS and CDR2 FNYEAQ. V was clipped by 5 bases and J by 8 bases, with 15 bases between them. There are 14 residues in the CDR3. Here the CDR3 reads CASSPSAGWGELFF. CDR3 nucleotide sequence: TGTGCCAGCAGCCCCTCCGCCGGGTGGGGGGAGCTGTTTTTT.

CDR3 amino acids: CASSAEAGNTIYF. The CDR3 nucleotides are TGTGCCAGCAGTGCCGAGGCTGGAAACACCATATATTTT. The chain couples TRBV6-4 to TRBJ1-3; D gene uncertain. V was pared by 4 bases and J by 2 bases, with 6 bases between. CDR1 is MRHNA, CDR2 SNTAGT, per germline. There are 13 residues in the CDR3.

V gene TRBV7-6 combines with J gene TRBJ1-5, with 7 bases aligning to TRBD1. Germline V gene data show CDR1 as SGHVS and CDR2 as FNYEAQ. The CDR3 runs 14 residues. V was pared by 2 bases and J by 4 bases, with 2 bases of the junction left unmatched. In DNA, the CDR3 is TGTGCCAGCAGCTTATCAGGGGGAAATCAGCCCCAGCATTTT. Protein sequence: CASSLSGGNQPQHF.

The CDR3 sequence: CASSLGWGRDAGYFF. For the CDR3, the DNA is TGTGCCAGCAGCTTAGGGTGGGGAAGGGACGCGGGGTATTTCTTC. This chain uses TRBV7-9 with TRBJ2-1; D may be TRBD2 (6 bases). Germline V gene data show CDR1 as SEHNR and CDR2 as FQNEAQ (reference sequence). This CDR3 comprises 15 residues. V lost 1 base, J lost 16 bases, and 23 bases lay in between.

The V call is TRBV30, the J call TRBJ2-2; D remains unclear. CDR1 is GTSNPN and CDR2 is SVGIG in the germline V gene (reference sequence). The CDR3 loop spans 15 amino acids. Trimming stripped 3 bases from V and 5 bases from J, with 16 bases between. The DNA of the CDR3 is TGTGCCTGGAGCAGGCCCTCCTGGTTAACCGGGGAGCTGTTTTTT. As protein: CAWSRPSWLTGELFF.